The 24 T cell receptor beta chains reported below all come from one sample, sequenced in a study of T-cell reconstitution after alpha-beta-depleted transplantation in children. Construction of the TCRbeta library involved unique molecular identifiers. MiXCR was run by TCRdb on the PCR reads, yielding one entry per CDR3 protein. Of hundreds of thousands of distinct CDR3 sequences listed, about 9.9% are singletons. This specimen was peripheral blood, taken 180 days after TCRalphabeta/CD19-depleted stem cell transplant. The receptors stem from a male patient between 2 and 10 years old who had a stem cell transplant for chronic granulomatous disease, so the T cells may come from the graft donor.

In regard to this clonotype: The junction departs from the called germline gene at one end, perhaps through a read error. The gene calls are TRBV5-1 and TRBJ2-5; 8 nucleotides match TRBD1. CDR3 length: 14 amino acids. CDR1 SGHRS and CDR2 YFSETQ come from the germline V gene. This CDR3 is CASSLSGGRETQSF. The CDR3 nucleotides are TGCGCCAGCAGCTTGTCAGGGGGCCGAGAGACCCAGTCCTTC.

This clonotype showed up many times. The CDR3 loop reads CASSPHLQTDLETQYF. The CDR3 DNA is TGTGCCAGCAGCCCACATTTACAGACAGACCTGGAGACCCAGTACTTC. The chain uses TRBV7-6 and TRBJ2-5; possibly TRBD1 for D (5 bases). The CDR3 spans 16 residues. V lost 5 bases to trimming and J lost 5 bases, with 21 bases between them. The germline V gene encodes CDR1 SGHVS and CDR2 FNYEAQ.

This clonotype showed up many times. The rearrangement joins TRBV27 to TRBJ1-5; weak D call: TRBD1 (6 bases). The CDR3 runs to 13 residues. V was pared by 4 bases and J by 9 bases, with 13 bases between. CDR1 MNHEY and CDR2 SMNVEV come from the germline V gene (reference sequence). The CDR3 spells CASSSRGGLPQHF. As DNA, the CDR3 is TGTGCCAGCAGTTCGAGGGGGGGGCTGCCCCAGCATTTT.

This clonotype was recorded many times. CDR3 region: CATRVWELRDRDPNEQFF. In DNA, the CDR3 is TGCGCCACCCGAGTTTGGGAGTTACGGGACAGGGACCCCAATGAGCAGTTCTTC. The V gene is TRBV5-1, the J gene TRBJ2-1; 9 nucleotides match TRBD1. Germline V CDR1 and CDR2: SGHRS, YFSETQ. The CDR3 length is 18 residues. The trim removed 9 bases at V and 6 bases at J, leaving 22 bases unmatched.

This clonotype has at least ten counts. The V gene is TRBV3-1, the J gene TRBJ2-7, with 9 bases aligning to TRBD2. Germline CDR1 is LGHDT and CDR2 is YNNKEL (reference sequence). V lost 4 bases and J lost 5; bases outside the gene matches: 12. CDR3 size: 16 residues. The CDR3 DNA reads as TGTGCCAGCAGCCGGGGCGAGGCGGGGGGGCCCCACGAGCAGTACTTC. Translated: CASSRGEAGGPHEQYF.

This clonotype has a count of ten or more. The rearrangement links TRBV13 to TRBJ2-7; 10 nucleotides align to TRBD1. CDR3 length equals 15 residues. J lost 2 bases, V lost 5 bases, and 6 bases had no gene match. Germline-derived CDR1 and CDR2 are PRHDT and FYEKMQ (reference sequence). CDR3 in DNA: TGTGCCAGCAGCAATTACGGACAGGGGGCCTACGAGCAGTACTTC. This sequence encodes CASSNYGQGAYEQYF.

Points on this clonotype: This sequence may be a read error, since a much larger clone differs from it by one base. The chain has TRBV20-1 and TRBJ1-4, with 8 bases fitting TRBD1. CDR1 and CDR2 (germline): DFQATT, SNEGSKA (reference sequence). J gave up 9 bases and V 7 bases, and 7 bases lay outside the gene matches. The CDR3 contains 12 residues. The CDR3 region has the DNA TGCAGTGGCAGACAGGGGAATCAAAAACTGTTTTTT. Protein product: CSGRQGNQKLFF.

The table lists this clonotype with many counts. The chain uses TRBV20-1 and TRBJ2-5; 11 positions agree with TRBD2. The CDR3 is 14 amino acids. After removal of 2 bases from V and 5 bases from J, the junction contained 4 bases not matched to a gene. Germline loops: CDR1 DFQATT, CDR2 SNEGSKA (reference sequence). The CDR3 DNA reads TGCAGTGCTAGAACTAGCGGGGGATTGGAGACCCAGTACTTC. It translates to CSARTSGGLETQYF.

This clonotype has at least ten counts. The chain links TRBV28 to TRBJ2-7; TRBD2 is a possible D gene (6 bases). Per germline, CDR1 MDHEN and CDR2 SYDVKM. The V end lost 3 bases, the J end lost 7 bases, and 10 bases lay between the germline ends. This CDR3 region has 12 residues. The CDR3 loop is CASSLGRGEQYF. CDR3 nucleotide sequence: TGTGCCAGCAGTTTGGGTCGGGGGGAGCAGTACTTC. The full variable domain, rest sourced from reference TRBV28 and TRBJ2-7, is DVKVTQSSRYLVKRTGEKVFLECVQDMDHENMFWYRQDPGLGLRLIYFSYDVKMKEKGDIPEGYSVSREKKERFSLILESASTNQTSMYLCASSLGRGEQYFGPGTRLTVT.

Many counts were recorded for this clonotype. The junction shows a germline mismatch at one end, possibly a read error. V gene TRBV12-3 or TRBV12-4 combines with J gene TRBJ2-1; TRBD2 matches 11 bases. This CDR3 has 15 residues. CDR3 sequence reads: CASSLAGGPANEQFF. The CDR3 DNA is TGTGCCAGCAGTCTAGCGGGAGGCCCTGCGAATGAGCAGTTCTTC.

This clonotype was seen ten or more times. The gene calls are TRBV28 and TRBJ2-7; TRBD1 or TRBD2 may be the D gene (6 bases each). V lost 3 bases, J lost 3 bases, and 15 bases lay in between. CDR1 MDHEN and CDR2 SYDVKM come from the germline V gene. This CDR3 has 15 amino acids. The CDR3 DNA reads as TGTGCCAGCAGTTTGGGTCCCGAGGGGGGCTACGAGCAGTACTTC. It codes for CASSLGPEGGYEQYF.

The CDR3 region is CASSSTGPGQGVNEQFF. The CDR3 coding sequence is TGTGCCAGCAGCTCAACCGGACCGGGACAGGGGGTCAATGAGCAGTTCTTC. V usage is TRBV21-1 and J usage is TRBJ2-1; TRBD1 is the table's D call, not checked against the DNA. TRBV21-1 is designated a pseudogene. CDR3 length equals 17 residues.

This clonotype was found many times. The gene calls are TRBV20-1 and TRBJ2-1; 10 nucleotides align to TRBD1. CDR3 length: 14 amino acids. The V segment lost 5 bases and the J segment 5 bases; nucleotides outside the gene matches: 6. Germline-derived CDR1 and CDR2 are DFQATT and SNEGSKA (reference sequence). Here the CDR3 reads CSADRDRGHNEQFF. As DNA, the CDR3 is TGCAGTGCTGACCGGGACAGGGGACACAATGAGCAGTTCTTC.

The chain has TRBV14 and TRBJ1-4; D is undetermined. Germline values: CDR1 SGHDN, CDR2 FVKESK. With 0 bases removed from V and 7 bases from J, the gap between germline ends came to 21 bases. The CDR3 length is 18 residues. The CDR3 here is CASSQERLTHVCGEKLFF. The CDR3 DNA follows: TGTGCCAGCAGCCAAGAAAGGCTGACTCACGTGTGTGGTGAAAAACTGTTTTTT.

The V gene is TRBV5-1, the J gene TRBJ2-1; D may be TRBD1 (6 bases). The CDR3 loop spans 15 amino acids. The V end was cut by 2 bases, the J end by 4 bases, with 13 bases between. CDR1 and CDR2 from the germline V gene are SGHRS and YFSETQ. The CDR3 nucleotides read TGCGCCAGCAGCTTTCGACAGGAGAGATACAATGAGCAGTTCTTC. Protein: CASSFRQERYNEQFF.

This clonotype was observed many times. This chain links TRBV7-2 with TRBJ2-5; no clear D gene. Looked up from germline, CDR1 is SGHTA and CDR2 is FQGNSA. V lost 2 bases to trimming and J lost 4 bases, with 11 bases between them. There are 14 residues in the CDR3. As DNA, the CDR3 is TGTGCCAGCAGCTTAAGGCGCGGCGGAGAGACCCAGTACTTC. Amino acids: CASSLRRGGETQYF.

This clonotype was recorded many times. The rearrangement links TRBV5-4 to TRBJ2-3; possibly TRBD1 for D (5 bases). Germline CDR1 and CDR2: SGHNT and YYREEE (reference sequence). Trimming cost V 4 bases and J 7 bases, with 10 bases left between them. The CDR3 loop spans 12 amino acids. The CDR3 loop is CASSLDTYTQYF. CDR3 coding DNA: TGTGCCAGCAGCCTGGACACCTATACGCAGTATTTT.

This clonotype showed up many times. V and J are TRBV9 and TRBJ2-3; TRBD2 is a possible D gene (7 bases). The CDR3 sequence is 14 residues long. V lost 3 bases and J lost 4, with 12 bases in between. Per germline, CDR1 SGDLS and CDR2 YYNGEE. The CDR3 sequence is CASSGVGGADTQYF. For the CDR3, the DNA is TGTGCCAGCAGCGGGGTAGGGGGGGCAGATACGCAGTATTTT.

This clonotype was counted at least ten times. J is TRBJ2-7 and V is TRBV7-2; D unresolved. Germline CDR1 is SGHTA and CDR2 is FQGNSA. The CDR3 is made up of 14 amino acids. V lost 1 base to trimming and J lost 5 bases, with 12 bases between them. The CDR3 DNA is TGTGCCAGCAGCTTAGACCTTACACGTCACGAGCAGTACTTC. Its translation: CASSLDLTRHEQYF.

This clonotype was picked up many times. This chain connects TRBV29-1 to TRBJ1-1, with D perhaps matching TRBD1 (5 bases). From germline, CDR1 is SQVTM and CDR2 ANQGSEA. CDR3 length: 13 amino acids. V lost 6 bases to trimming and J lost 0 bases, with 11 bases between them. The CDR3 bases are TGCAGCGTAAGCGGGACGGTGAACACTGAAGCTTTCTTT. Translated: CSVSGTVNTEAFF.

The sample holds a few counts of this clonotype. CDR3 bases: TGTGCCAGCAGTCCCGTTTGGAGCTATCAGTACTTC. The encoded protein is CASSPVWSYQYF. The V call is TRBV6-6, the J call TRBJ2-4, with D uncertain. The CDR3 is 12 residues long. V gave up 5 bases and J gave up 12 bases, with 14 bases separating them. Per germline, CDR1 MNHNY and CDR2 SVGAGI (reference sequence).

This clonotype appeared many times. The CDR3 spells CASSRQEGYEQYF. The CDR3 DNA sequence: TGTGCCAGCAGTAGACAAGAAGGCTACGAGCAGTACTTC. This sequence joins TRBV12-3 or TRBV12-4 and TRBJ2-7; D unclear. This CDR3 has 13 residues. V lost 5 bases and J 3 bases, leaving 11 bases between the germline ends.

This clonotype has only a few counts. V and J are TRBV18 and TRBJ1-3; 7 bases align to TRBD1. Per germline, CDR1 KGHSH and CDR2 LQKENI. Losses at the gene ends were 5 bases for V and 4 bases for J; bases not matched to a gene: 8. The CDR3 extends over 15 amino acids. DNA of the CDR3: TGTGCCAGCTCATCCGACAGGGACATAGGAAACACCATATATTTT. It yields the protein CASSSDRDIGNTIYF.

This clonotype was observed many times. The CDR3 region has the DNA TGTGCCACCCGACAGGGAGAGACCCAGTACTTC. It encodes CATRQGETQYF. This sequence joins TRBV6-2 or TRBV6-3 and TRBJ2-5, with 7 positions matching TRBD1. CDR1 is MNHEY, CDR2 SVGEGT, per germline. The junction had 3 bases not matched to a gene; V was cut back by 10 bases and J by 4 bases. The CDR3 contains 11 residues.